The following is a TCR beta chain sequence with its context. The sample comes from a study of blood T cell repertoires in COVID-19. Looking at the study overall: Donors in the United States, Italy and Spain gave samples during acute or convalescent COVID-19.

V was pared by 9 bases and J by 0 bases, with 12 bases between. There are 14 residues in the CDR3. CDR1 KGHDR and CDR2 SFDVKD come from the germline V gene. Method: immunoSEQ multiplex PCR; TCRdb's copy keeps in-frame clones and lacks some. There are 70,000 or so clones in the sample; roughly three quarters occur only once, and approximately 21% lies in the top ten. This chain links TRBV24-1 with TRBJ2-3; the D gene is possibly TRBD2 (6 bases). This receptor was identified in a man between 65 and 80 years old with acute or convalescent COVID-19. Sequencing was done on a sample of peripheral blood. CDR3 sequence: CATVGSLSTDTQYF. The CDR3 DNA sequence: TGTGCCACCGTCGGGAGCCTTAGCACAGATACGCAGTATTTT.